These T cell receptor beta chains were read from a single sample in a study of breast tumors, draining lymph nodes, adjacent tissues. TCRdb reprocessed the multiplex PCR reads with MiXCR, giving one entry per CDR3 protein. The sample includes 200,000 to 250,000 distinct CDR3 sequences, under 35% of them seen just once. The sequenced sample was axillary lymph node tissue. These receptors came from a female donor with breast cancer. Some clones in this sample may be carry-over from other donors' samples. The CDR3 runs from the conserved cysteine through the conserved F or W. A D gene is named only where the DNA matches it firmly. A clone size is listed for some rows: how often the clone was seen (once, few, many), or a class if it is expanded.

>TRBJ2-1|TRBV5-1|.|.
TGCGCCAGCAGAATTGGACACAACAATGAGCAGTTCTTC
CASRIGHNNEQFF
>TRBJ2-1|TRBV20-1|TRBD2|.
TGCAGTGCTCCGGGACTAGCGTCCGGGACTGAGCAGTTCTTC
CSAPGLASGTEQFF
>TRBJ2-5|TRBV18|.|.
TGTGCCAGCTCACCCCCAACAGGGACCCAGTACTTC
CASSPPTGTQYF
>TRBJ2-3|TRBV12-3/TRBV12-4|TRBD2|.
TGTGCCAGCAGTTTTAGAGGGAGCCTAGCGGGAGCTACAGATACGCAGTATTTT
CASSFRGSLAGATDTQYF
>TRBJ1-6|TRBV7-3|.|many
TGTGCCAGCAGCTTACGCGGAGGGCCAACTTCACCCCTCCACTTT
CASSLRGGPTSPLHF
>TRBJ1-2|TRBV29-1|.|many
TGCAGCGTTGAAGGACAGGTTGCCTATGGCTACACCTTC
CSVEGQVAYGYTF
>TRBJ2-7|TRBV2|TRBD1|.
TGTGCCAGCAGGGCGGACAGGGGCTCCTACGAGCAGTACTTC
CASRADRGSYEQYF
>TRBJ1-2|TRBV9|TRBD1|many
TGTGCCAGCCGGACAGGGAACTATGGCTACACCTTC
CASRTGNYGYTF
>TRBJ2-7|TRBV4-3|.|many
TGCGCCAGCAGCCAAGATGGGGAGGACAGCTCCTACGAGCAGTACTTC
CASSQDGEDSSYEQYF
>TRBJ1-4|TRBV12-3/TRBV12-4|.|once
TGTGCCAGCAGCGGGGACATCGCAACTAATGAAAAACTGTTTTTT
CASSGDIATNEKLFF
>TRBJ2-7|TRBV11-2|TRBD2|many
TGTGCCAGCAGCTTAGGAGCGGGAGCAGGTTACGAGCAGTACTTC
CASSLGAGAGYEQYF
>TRBJ1-5|TRBV11-2|TRBD1|many
TGTGCCAGCAGCTCCAGGGGGCTAAGCAATCAGCCCCAGCATTTT
CASSSRGLSNQPQHF
>TRBJ1-2|TRBV2|.|.
TGTGCCAGCAGCGACAGGCTCAGGGGCTACACCTTC
CASSDRLRGYTF
>TRBJ2-2|TRBV7-2|TRBD1|once
TGTGCCAGCAGCCCCGCCGGACAGGGGATCACCGGGGAGCTGTTTTTT
CASSPAGQGITGELFF
>TRBJ2-3|TRBV20-1|.|.
TGCAGTGCTGACAGGTCGAGCTCCTACAATGAGCAGTATTTT
CSADRSSSYNEQYF
>TRBJ2-1|TRBV5-5|TRBD2|few
TGTGCCAGCAGCCTGGTCGGGGGGGTTTCCTACAATGAGCAGTTCTTC
CASSLVGGVSYNEQFF
>TRBJ2-1|TRBV24-1|TRBD1|many
TGTGCCACCAGTACGGGACAGGGGAATAATGAGCAGTTCTTC
CATSTGQGNNEQFF
>TRBJ1-2|TRBV2|.|many
TGTGCCAGCAGTGAAGCCACGGGGGCTGTCTATGGCTACACCTTC
CASSEATGAVYGYTF
>TRBJ2-2|TRBV11-1|.|many
TGTGCCAGCAGCTTAGCACAGGGAAAGGGGGAGCTGTTTTTT
CASSLAQGKGELFF
>TRBJ2-1|TRBV10-3|.|many
TGTGCCATCAGTGACTTAGGACAGAACAATGAGCAGTTCTTC
CAISDLGQNNEQFF
>TRBJ2-1|TRBV4-3|TRBD1|many
TGCGCCAGCAGCCTGGACAGGGACTACAATGAGCAGTTCTTC
CASSLDRDYNEQFF
>TRBJ2-1|TRBV5-1|.|many
TGCGCCAGCAGCTTGACCCCCGACCGGAACAATGAGCAGTTCTTC
CASSLTPDRNNEQFF
>TRBJ2-7|TRBV12-3/TRBV12-4|.|many
TGTGCCAGCAGTTTAGCGGGAACAGGGCACGAGCAGTACTTC
CASSLAGTGHEQYF
>TRBJ2-1|TRBV20-1|TRBD1|many
TGCAGTGCTAGTCCCTTTTTGGGGACAGGGACGTACAATGAGCAGTTCTTC
CSASPFLGTGTYNEQFF
>TRBJ2-5|TRBV6-5|.|.
TGTGCCAGCGGACTAAGTGAAGAGACCCAGTACTTC
CASGLSEETQYF
>TRBJ1-6|TRBV25-1|.|.
TGTGCCAGCAGTAGGGCAGGGAACAATTCACCCCTCCACTTT
CASSRAGNNSPLHF